This passage covers 27 T cell receptor beta chains from one sample sequenced in a study of cytomegalovirus exposure and HLA in healthy donors. Primers: 60 Vbeta forward and 13 Jbeta reverse. Profiling relied on immunoSEQ multiplex PCR, and the TCRdb table lists in-frame clones only, not all of them. This table has around 190,000 clones, about 85% appearing once. Sample: PBMCs. All receptors derive from a boy aged 2 to 10 in good health and CMV-seronegative.

CDR3 region: CASIRGRAFF. The CDR3 DNA reads as TGTGCCAGCATTCGGGGAAGAGCTTTCTTT. The V and J genes are TRBV6-5 and TRBJ1-1, with D hard to call. The CDR3 has 10 residues. The germline CDR1 and CDR2 sequences are MNHEY and SVGAGI. The V gene lost 7 bases and the J gene lost 10 bases, with 10 bases spanning the gap.

The chain carries TRBV28 and TRBJ1-5; 7 bases align to TRBD1. CDR1 and CDR2 (germline): MDHEN, SYDVKM. V was pared by 6 bases and J by 3 bases, with 5 bases of the junction left unmatched. The CDR3 has 14 amino acids. CDR3 bases: TGTGCCAGCAGCCCGGACAGGATCAATCAGCCCCAGCATTTT. Protein sequence: CASSPDRINQPQHF.

This clone turned up a few times. The chain has TRBV25-1 and TRBJ2-3, with 7 bases matching TRBD2. Germline CDR1 is MGHDK and CDR2 is SYGVNS. V shed 8 bases, J shed 2 bases, and the junction held 4 bases outside the gene matches. The CDR3 is made up of 13 amino acids. The CDR3 region has the DNA TGTGCCAGCCAAAGCGGGACCACAGATACGCAGTATTTT. This translates into CASQSGTTDTQYF.

This sequence joins TRBV11-2 and TRBJ2-7, with 8 positions matching TRBD2. With 5 bases clipped from V and 7 bases from J, the junction kept 13 bases outside the gene matches. This CDR3 region has 15 residues. CDR1 and CDR2 from the germline V gene are SGHAT and FQNNGV. CDR3 protein: CASSPPGGGPQEQYF. The CDR3 DNA sequence: TGTGCCAGCAGCCCTCCCGGGGGGGGGCCTCAAGAGCAGTACTTC.

The rearrangement uses TRBV5-8 and TRBJ1-5, with D possibly being TRBD1 (5 bases). The germline V and J ends were trimmed by 0 bases and 2 bases, with 12 bases remaining between them. Germline CDR1 and CDR2: SGHTS and YDEGEE. CDR3 length: 16 residues. The CDR3 DNA sequence: TGTGCCAGCAGCTTGGGGACAAGGGGCCGCAATCAGCCCCAGCATTTT. Translating gives CASSLGTRGRNQPQHF. The full variable domain, its missing parts supplied by reference TRBV5-8 and TRBJ1-5, is EAGVTQSPTHLIKTRGQQATLRCSPISGHTSVYWYQQALGLGLQFLLWYDEGEERNRGNFPPRFSGRQFPNYSSELNVNALELEDSALYLCASSLGTRGRNQPQHFGDGTRLSIL.

This chain links TRBV7-9 with TRBJ1-1; 8 bases align to TRBD1. The CDR3 is made up of 16 amino acids. The germline V gene has CDR1 SEHNR and CDR2 FQNEAQ (reference sequence). Losses at the gene ends were 3 bases for V and 0 bases for J; bases not matched to a gene: 6. The CDR3 region has the DNA TGTGCCAGCAGCTTCAGACAGGGGATCATGAACACTGAAGCTTTCTTT. Protein sequence: CASSFRQGIMNTEAFF.

The V call is TRBV7-3, the J call TRBJ1-6; TRBD1 matches at 8 bases. Germline CDR1 reads SGHTA; CDR2 reads FQGTGA. The V and J ends lost 5 bases and 10 bases, in that order; junction bases with no gene match: 13. CDR3 length: 16 amino acids. CDR3 DNA: TGTGCCAGCAGCCCCTCCCGGACAGGGCGGAACTCACCCCTCCACTTT. It translates to CASSPSRTGRNSPLHF.

The chain employs TRBV29-1 and TRBJ1-1, with D possibly matching TRBD1 (5 bases). In germline, CDR1 is SQVTM, CDR2 ANQGSEA. This CDR3 is built from 14 residues. V was trimmed by 0 bases and J by 1 base, leaving 9 bases between them. The CDR3 here is CSVEDYRRNTEAFF. CDR3 DNA: TGCAGCGTTGAAGATTACAGGAGGAACACTGAAGCTTTCTTT.

The chain carries TRBV11-2 and TRBJ2-3; possible D gene TRBD2, 5 bases. Germline CDR1 is SGHAT and CDR2 is FQNNGV. V lost 1 base, J lost 2 bases, and 13 bases lay in between. The CDR3 length is 16 residues. The CDR3 nucleotides read TGTGCCAGCAGCTTAGTAACGGGGAATCCCACAGATACGCAGTATTTT. It is translated as CASSLVTGNPTDTQYF.

The chain couples TRBV11-2 to TRBJ1-3; TRBD1 might be the D (5 bases). V lost 3 bases and J 0 bases, leaving 6 bases between the germline ends. The CDR3 is 14 amino acids. The germline gives CDR1 SGHAT, CDR2 FQNNGV. CDR3 loop: CASSFRASGNTIYF. The CDR3 bases are TGTGCCAGCAGCTTCAGGGCCTCTGGAAACACCATATATTTT.

The V call is TRBV28, the J call TRBJ2-1; 11 bases are a match to TRBD1. The germline CDR1 and CDR2 sequences are MDHEN and SYDVKM. This CDR3 comprises 16 residues. V gave up 6 bases and J gave up 6 bases; unmatched junction bases: 10. Here the CDR3 reads CASSQYGTGGSNEQFF. The CDR3 nucleotides are TGTGCCAGCAGCCAATACGGGACAGGGGGAAGCAATGAGCAGTTCTTC.

This chain uses TRBV6-1 with TRBJ2-7, with TRBD2 matching over 9 bases. Germline assignment: CDR1 MNHNS and CDR2 SASEGT. The CDR3 has 13 amino acids. With V trimmed by 6 bases and J by 4 bases, 4 bases remained unmatched. The CDR3 sequence: CASSLAGDYEQYF. CDR3 DNA: TGTGCCAGCAGCTTAGCGGGAGATTACGAGCAGTACTTC.

The V gene is TRBV9, the J gene TRBJ2-1, with 12 bases identical to TRBD2. J was trimmed by 8 bases and V by 0 bases; bases with no gene match: 3. From germline, CDR1 is SGDLS and CDR2 YYNGEE. The CDR3 contains 15 residues. CDR3 nucleotide sequence: TGTGCCAGCAGCGTAGCGACTAGCGGGAGTTATGAGCAGTTCTTC. Protein product: CASSVATSGSYEQFF.

The chain joins TRBV6-6 to TRBJ2-5; D is ambiguous. Germline CDR1 reads MNHNY; CDR2 reads SVGAGI (reference sequence). This CDR3 comprises 14 residues. Trimming removed 2 bases from V and 4 bases from J, with 11 bases in between. The CDR3 DNA reads TGTGCCAGCAGTTACAGAGGCAGTAGAGAGACCCAGTACTTC. This gives the protein CASSYRGSRETQYF.

The rearrangement links TRBV9 to TRBJ1-4; D is unclear. Germline assignment: CDR1 SGDLS and CDR2 YYNGEE. CDR3 size: 15 residues. Trimming took 0 bases from V and 8 from J, leaving 14 bases between them. CDR3 nucleotides: TGTGCCAGCAGCGTAGCTGGCAGGAGGGAAGAAAAACTGTTTTTT. It specifies CASSVAGRREEKLFF.

The chain links TRBV28 to TRBJ2-7; D might be TRBD1 (5 bases). V was cut by 5 bases and J by 2 bases, with 10 bases left in between. Germline values: CDR1 MDHEN, CDR2 SYDVKM. The CDR3 spans 13 residues. CDR3 DNA sequence: TGTGCCAGCAGTAGACAGCGTCCCTACGAGCAGTACTTC. This codes for CASSRQRPYEQYF.

The V call is TRBV6-1, the J call TRBJ2-7; D is perhaps TRBD1 (6 bases). This CDR3 has 12 amino acids. Trimming took off 6 bases at V and 3 bases at J, with 9 bases between the two ends. Germline V gene data show CDR1 as MNHNS and CDR2 as SASEGT. The CDR3 sequence: CASRDSNYEQYF. The CDR3 DNA follows: TGTGCCAGCAGGGACAGTAACTACGAGCAGTACTTC.

The chain has TRBV30 and TRBJ1-6; maybe TRBD1 (6 bases). In germline, CDR1 is GTSNPN, CDR2 SVGIG (reference sequence). The CDR3 covers 13 residues. The ends were cut back, 8 bases at V and 7 bases at J, with 15 bases in the middle. CDR3 sequence reads: CAALGGGNSPLHF. CDR3 DNA sequence: TGTGCCGCCCTGGGAGGGGGAAATTCACCCCTCCACTTT.

The chain combines TRBV7-3 with TRBJ2-6, with TRBD1 as a possible D gene (6 bases). The CDR3 has 16 amino acids. The V end lost 5 bases, the J end lost 1 base, and 12 bases lay between the germline ends. CDR1 and CDR2 from the germline V gene are SGHTA and FQGTGA. DNA for the CDR3: TGTGCCAGCAGCCCGAAAAGGGGGTCTGGGGCCAACGTCCTGACTTTC. Its protein is CASSPKRGSGANVLTF.

V is TRBV2 and J is TRBJ2-5, with D tentatively TRBD2 (6 bases). TRBJ2-7 matches the DNA end more closely, so the J call is doubtful. The CDR3 extends over 16 amino acids. Germline CDR1 reads SNHLY; CDR2 reads FYNNEI. CDR3 bases: TGTGCCAGCAGTGTTAGGGCGGGGACCGGCTCCTACGAGCAGTACTTC. Its translation: CASSVRAGTGSYEQYF.

CDR3 loop: CASSLNQGVGTDTQYF. CDR3 DNA: TGCGCCAGCAGCTTGAACCAGGGCGTCGGCACAGATACGCAGTATTTT. V and J are TRBV5-1 and TRBJ2-3, with D maybe TRBD1 (5 bases). The CDR3 has 16 amino acids. Trimming left V 1 base short and J 1 base short, with 13 bases between. Germline CDR1 and CDR2: SGHRS and YFSETQ.

The CDR3 nucleotides are TGCAGCTCCAGTTACACTGAAGCTTTCTTT. Its protein product is CSSSYTEAFF. The rearrangement joins TRBV29-1 to TRBJ1-1, with D unresolved. The CDR3 consists of 10 residues. Germline assignment: CDR1 SQVTM and CDR2 ANQGSEA. Trimming left V 8 bases short and J 3 bases short, with 7 bases between.

This chain uses TRBV30 with TRBJ1-2; TRBD1 is a possible D gene (6 bases). Between the trimmed V and J ends, which lost 2 bases and 7 bases, there was a span of 20 bases. Germline CDR1 and CDR2: GTSNPN and SVGIG (reference sequence). The CDR3 covers 15 residues. CDR3 sequence (DNA): TGTGCCTGGAGTAAAAACAGGGACCGGGTTGGTGGCTACACCTTC. Protein product: CAWSKNRDRVGGYTF.

The genes are TRBV18 and TRBJ1-5; unclear D gene. CDR1 KGHSH and CDR2 LQKENI come from the germline V gene. This CDR3 is 14 amino acids long. With 2 bases removed from V and 3 bases from J, the gap between germline ends came to 8 bases. In DNA form, the CDR3 reads TGTGCCAGCTCACCAGCCAGTACCAATCAGCCCCAGCATTTT. Protein: CASSPASTNQPQHF.

DNA for the CDR3: TGTGCCAGCAGTGAATTCGAGACAGGTCTGGACGGTGAGCAGTTCTTC. Its translation is CASSEFETGLDGEQFF. This rearrangement joins TRBV25-1 to TRBJ2-1, with D tentatively TRBD1 (6 bases). The germline gives CDR1 MGHDK, CDR2 SYGVNS. Trimming pared 1 base from V and 9 bases from J, leaving 19 bases between. The CDR3 contains 16 residues.

This chain links TRBV29-1 with TRBJ1-1; D is undetermined. Between the trimmed V and J ends, which lost 0 bases and 1 base, there was a span of 9 bases. Germline CDR1 reads SQVTM; CDR2 reads ANQGSEA. This CDR3 is 14 amino acids long. DNA for the CDR3: TGCAGCGTTGAAGATCATGCGAGGAACACTGAAGCTTTCTTT. It specifies CSVEDHARNTEAFF.

The genes are TRBV28 and TRBJ1-2, with D maybe TRBD1 (6 bases). Trimming pared 8 bases from V and 7 bases from J, leaving 26 bases between. The germline V gene encodes CDR1 MDHEN and CDR2 SYDVKM. The CDR3 runs to 16 residues. This CDR3 is CASHARGAGAEGGYTF. The CDR3 DNA sequence: TGTGCCAGCCACGCGCGGGGGGCCGGGGCTGAAGGTGGCTACACCTTC.